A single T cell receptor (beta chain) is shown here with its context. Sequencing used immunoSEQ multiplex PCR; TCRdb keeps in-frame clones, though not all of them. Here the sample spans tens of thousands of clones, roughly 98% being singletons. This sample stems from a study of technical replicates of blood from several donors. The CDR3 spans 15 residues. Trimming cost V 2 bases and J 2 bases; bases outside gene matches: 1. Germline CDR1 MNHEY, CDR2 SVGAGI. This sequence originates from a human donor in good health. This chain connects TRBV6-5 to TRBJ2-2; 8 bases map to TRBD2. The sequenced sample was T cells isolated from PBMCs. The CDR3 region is CASSYTSGNTGELFF. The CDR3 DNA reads TGTGCCAGCAGTTACACTAGCGGAAACACCGGGGAGCTGTTTTTT.